This T cell receptor beta chain originates from a study of cytomegalovirus exposure and HLA in healthy donors. Study in general: Early released data had approximately 86 million unique TCRs, all coming from HLA-typed donors. Study-level points and caveats: More clonal expansion characterized HLA-associated TCR beta chains than equally common others in a later analysis. The later analysis indicated that the majority of CMV-associated TCR beta chains appeared HLA-restricted. The authors enumerated 150 to 200 TCR beta chains as linked to cytomegalovirus.

With 60 Vbeta and 13 Jbeta primers, the PCR was carried out. Repertoires were generated with immunoSEQ multiplex PCR, while TCRdb's copy carries only in-frame clones and drops some. The sample includes roughly 60,000 clones, approximately 75% of them seen just once. Trimming removed 5 bases from V and 2 bases from J; junction bases left unmatched: 5. The CDR3 length is 14 residues. CDR1 MNHNS and CDR2 SASEGT come from the germline V gene. The sample holds a few counts of this clone. Its cognate antigen is unknown. The source material was PBMCs. The receptor comes from a woman in her twenties or thirties in good health and CMV-seronegative. This chain uses TRBV6-1 with TRBJ2-7; 8 nucleotides match TRBD1. For the CDR3, the DNA is TGTGCCAGCAGTCAGACAGGGGTCCCCTACGAGCAGTACGTC. It is translated as CASSQTGVPYEQYV.